This T cell receptor beta chain was found in a study of CD8+ T cells in alopecia areata. Study background: Patients in the study were on tofacitinib for 6 to 18 months, then off it for 6 months. Points from the study as a whole: Scalp clonality, together with expanded CD8+ clones among the top 100, fell significantly with tofacitinib. One nonresponder makes the tie between baseline CD8+ expansion and response uncertain.

About this clone itself: Its antigen is unidentified.

Treatment here: oral pan-JAK inhibitor, 5-10 mg twice daily. Sorting separated CD4+ and CD8+ T cells out of PBMCs. RNA extraction was followed by reverse transcription into cDNA, which acted as the sequencing template. Sequencing was performed with immunoSEQ multiplex PCR; in TCRdb, only in-frame clones are kept and a portion is missing. The sample contains some 170,000 clones, around 58% of which appear only once. This clonotype originated in a human donor with alopecia areata. The material sequenced was CD4+ T cells sorted from blood, taken at approximately week 56, from a patient treated with tofacitinib.

CDR3 region: CASRLGLAGTYEQYF. As DNA, the CDR3 is TGTGCCAGCAGACTAGGACTAGCGGGGACCTACGAGCAGTACTTC. The V and J genes are TRBV7-2 and TRBJ2-7; TRBD2 agrees at 12 bases. The ends lost 6 bases at V and 2 bases at J; junction bases unmatched: 5. The CDR3 sequence is 15 residues long. Germline values: CDR1 SGHTA, CDR2 FQGNSA.